This passage covers 18 T cell receptor beta chains from one sample sequenced in a study of T cells in Graves' hyperthyroidism and ophthalmopathy. Amplified regions were TCR beta CDR3 sequences from RNA transcripts. The primer set for the first-round RT-PCR of the TCR CDR3 was HTBI. TCRdb re-derived calls from the multiplex PCR reads in MiXCR, one entry per CDR3 protein. The data show about 300,000 distinct CDR3 sequences, approximately 18% seen once. Material: blood. The receptor source for this set is a man in his fifties with Graves' ophthalmopathy.

As for this clonotype: It may be a read error: a sequence one base away is much more abundant. The chain carries TRBV14 and TRBJ2-7; D remains ambiguous. CDR1 and CDR2 (germline): SGHDN, FVKESK. Trimming took 4 bases from V and 1 from J, leaving 20 bases between them. The CDR3 contains 17 residues. CDR3 DNA sequence: TGTGCCAGCAGCCCTTCCGGTCGGACGCTCTGTTCCTACGAGCAGTACTTC. Its translation: CASSPSGRTLCSYEQYF.

This clonotype was counted between two and nine times. The chain carries TRBV2 and TRBJ1-5, with a tentative D call TRBD1 (6 bases). CDR3 length: 15 amino acids. Trimming took 4 bases from V and 6 from J, leaving 16 bases between them. The germline V gene has CDR1 SNHLY and CDR2 FYNNEI. DNA for the CDR3: TGTGCCAGCAGTGGCTACAGGGAAGGGAGTCAGCCCCAGCATTTT. Translation: CASSGYREGSQPQHF.

The chain is built from TRBV4-1 and TRBJ1-3, with 8 bases matching TRBD1. This CDR3 contains 16 residues. From germline, CDR1 is MGHRA and CDR2 YSYEKL. V shed 1 base and J 3 bases; nucleotides not matched to a gene: 5. CDR3 sequence reads: CASSQVDREVGNTIYF. The CDR3 DNA reads TGCGCCAGCAGCCAAGTGGACAGGGAGGTTGGAAACACCATATATTTT.

With respect to this clonotype: A much larger clone lies one base from this, so it may be a read error. This chain joins TRBV29-1 and TRBJ2-7, with 10 bases that match TRBD2. This CDR3 has 14 residues. Germline V lookup: CDR1 SQVTM, CDR2 ANQGSEA. With V trimmed by 3 bases and J by 1 base, 3 bases remained unmatched. CDR3 DNA sequence: TGCAGCGTTGAGGGACTAGCGACTTCCTACGAGCAGTACTTC. This encodes CSVEGLATSYEQYF.

Only a few counts were recorded for this clonotype. The CDR3 spells CATSRAKVSYEQYF. Here the CDR3 DNA reads TGTGCCACCAGCAGAGCCAAGGTGTCCTACGAGCAGTACTTC. The chain uses TRBV15 and TRBJ2-7; no clear D. Germline loops: CDR1 LNHNV, CDR2 YYDKDF (reference sequence). The CDR3 is 14 amino acids. Trimming took off 1 base at V and 1 base at J, with 8 bases between the two ends.

J is TRBJ2-1 and V is TRBV29-1; possibly TRBD1 for D (5 bases). Germline CDR1 and CDR2: SQVTM and ANQGSEA. V gave up 6 bases and J gave up 4 bases, with 22 bases separating them. The CDR3 contains 16 residues. CDR3 protein: CSVPSRAGNGYNEQFF. The CDR3 DNA follows: TGCAGCGTCCCGAGCCGTGCAGGGAATGGGTACAATGAGCAGTTCTTC.

Of note for this clonotype: This may stem from a read error, because a much larger clone lies one nucleotide away. V is TRBV20-1 and J is TRBJ2-7, with D possibly being TRBD1 or TRBD2 (5 bases each). Germline V gene sequence: CDR1 DFQATT, CDR2 SNEGSKA (reference sequence). V lost 3 bases to trimming and J lost 4 bases, with 10 bases between them. There are 12 residues in the CDR3. The CDR3 reads CSASIGAYEQYF. The CDR3 nucleotides are TGCAGTGCTAGCATCGGGGCTTACGAGCAGTACTTC.

This clonotype showed up many times. The CDR3 loop reads CASSEEQGSQPQHF. DNA of the CDR3: TGTGCCAGCAGTGAGGAGCAGGGCAGTCAGCCCCAGCATTTT. The V gene is TRBV2, the J gene TRBJ1-5; TRBD1 might be the D (5 bases). The V and J ends lost 3 bases and 6 bases respectively, with 12 bases between them. CDR1 SNHLY and CDR2 FYNNEI come from the germline V gene. CDR3 length: 14 amino acids.

This clonotype was seen a handful of times. This chain connects TRBV24-1 to TRBJ1-1; the D gene is possibly TRBD1 (5 bases). The CDR3 extends over 11 amino acids. Trimming removed 5 bases at V and 7 bases at J, with 7 bases between. CDR1 and CDR2 (germline): KGHDR, SFDVKD. The CDR3 spells CATSGGLEAFF. The CDR3 coding sequence is TGTGCCACCAGTGGGGGACTTGAAGCTTTCTTT.

V is TRBV7-8 and J is TRBJ2-1; D unclear. The CDR3 length is 17 residues. Trimming stripped 4 bases from V and 5 bases from J, with 21 bases between. CDR1 and CDR2 from the germline V gene are SGHVS and FQNEAQ. As DNA, the CDR3 is TGTGCCAGCAGCTCCTCCCAAATAAGGGCTAGACACAATGAGCAGTTCTTC. Encoded protein: CASSSSQIRARHNEQFF.

This clonotype was counted ten times or more. The genes are TRBV29-1 and TRBJ1-1; 7 positions agree with TRBD1. Trimming cost V 7 bases and J 2 bases; bases outside gene matches: 10. Germline V gene sequence: CDR1 SQVTM, CDR2 ANQGSEA. The CDR3 is 14 amino acids. The CDR3 spells CSASKGGSNTEAFF. CDR3 nucleotides: TGCAGCGCCTCGAAAGGGGGCAGTAACACTGAAGCTTTCTTT. The entire variable domain, with the rest obtained from reference TRBV29-1 and TRBJ1-1, is as follows: SAVISQKPSRDICQRGTSLTIQCQVDSQVTMMFWYRQQPGQSLTLIATANQGSEATYESGFVIDKFPISRPNLTFSTLTVSNMSPEDSSIYLCSASKGGSNTEAFFGQGTRLTVV.

This clonotype was recorded a few times. The chain uses TRBV7-3 and TRBJ1-3; the D is unclear. Per the germline V gene, CDR1 is SGHTA and CDR2 is FQGTGA. Trimming cost V 2 bases and J 1 base, with 6 bases left between them. The CDR3 runs to 14 residues. The CDR3 reads CASSLHPSGNTIYF. The CDR3 coding sequence is TGTGCCAGCAGCTTACATCCATCTGGAAACACCATATATTTT.

Only a few counts were recorded for this clonotype. CDR3 region: CSVDVVPGRQFF. In DNA, the CDR3 is TGCAGCGTTGACGTAGTCCCGGGCCGGCAGTTCTTC. The chain uses TRBV29-1 and TRBJ2-1; D gene ambiguous. This CDR3 has 12 amino acids. The V gene lost 3 bases and the J gene lost 12 bases, with 15 bases spanning the gap. The germline gives CDR1 SQVTM, CDR2 ANQGSEA.

This clonotype was seen at least ten times. V gene TRBV7-9 combines with J gene TRBJ2-5; D may be TRBD2 (6 bases). Looked up from germline, CDR1 is SEHNR and CDR2 is FQNEAQ (reference sequence). This CDR3 has 15 amino acids. V lost 3 bases and J lost 5, with 16 bases in between. CDR3 sequence reads: CASSFGREMGETQYF. CDR3 DNA: TGTGCCAGCAGCTTCGGCCGGGAGATGGGGGAGACCCAGTACTTC.

The chain links TRBV11-2 to TRBJ2-2; D is possibly TRBD2 (6 bases). This CDR3 spans 15 amino acids. V gave up 5 bases and J gave up 7 bases, with 17 bases separating them. Per germline, CDR1 SGHAT and CDR2 FQNNGV. The CDR3 region has the DNA TGTGCCAGCAGCGCGGGACTCCGATGGGGCGGGGAGCTGTTTTTT. Its translation is CASSAGLRWGGELFF.

This clonotype showed up just a few times. This chain uses TRBV28 with TRBJ1-2; 8 bases map to TRBD1. Germline CDR1 reads MDHEN; CDR2 reads SYDVKM. The CDR3 extends over 13 amino acids. With 5 bases clipped from V and 8 bases from J, the junction kept 7 bases outside the gene matches. The CDR3 here is CASSPSGGRGYTF. The CDR3 nucleotides are TGTGCCAGCAGTCCTTCAGGGGGCCGGGGCTACACCTTC.

The CDR3 DNA follows: TGTGCCTGGAGTGTAGGGGACAGGGTTGAGACCCAGTACTTC. It yields the protein CAWSVGDRVETQYF. The chain recombines TRBV30 with TRBJ2-5; 9 bases align to TRBD1. The germline gives CDR1 GTSNPN, CDR2 SVGIG (reference sequence). The CDR3 has 14 residues. Trimming removed 0 bases from V and 5 bases from J; junction bases left unmatched: 4. Using reference TRBV30 and TRBJ2-5 for the parts outside the CDR3, the full variable domain is SQTIHQWPATLVQPVGSPLSLECTVEGTSNPNLYWYRQAAGRGLQLLFYSVGIGQISSEVPQNLSASRPQDRQFILSSKKLLLSDSGFYLCAWSVGDRVETQYFGPGTRLLVL.

This clonotype was recorded many times. V gene TRBV24-1 combines with J gene TRBJ2-1, with 10 positions matching TRBD2. CDR3 length: 15 amino acids. Trimming removed 5 bases from V and 6 bases from J; junction bases left unmatched: 6. Germline CDR1 reads KGHDR; CDR2 reads SFDVKD. The CDR3 spells CATSVSLAGSNEQFF. The CDR3 nucleotides read TGTGCCACCAGTGTATCACTAGCGGGAAGCAATGAGCAGTTCTTC.